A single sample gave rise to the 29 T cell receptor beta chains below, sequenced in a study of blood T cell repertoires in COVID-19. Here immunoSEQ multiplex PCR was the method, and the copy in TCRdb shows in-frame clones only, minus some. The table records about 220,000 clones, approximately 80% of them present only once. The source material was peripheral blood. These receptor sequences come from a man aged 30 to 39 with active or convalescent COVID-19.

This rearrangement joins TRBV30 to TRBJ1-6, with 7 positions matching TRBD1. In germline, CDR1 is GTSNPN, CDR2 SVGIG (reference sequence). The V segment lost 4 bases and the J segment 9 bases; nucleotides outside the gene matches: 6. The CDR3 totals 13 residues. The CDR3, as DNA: TGTGCCTGGACCTCTGGACAGGTTTCACCCCTCCACTTT. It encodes CAWTSGQVSPLHF.

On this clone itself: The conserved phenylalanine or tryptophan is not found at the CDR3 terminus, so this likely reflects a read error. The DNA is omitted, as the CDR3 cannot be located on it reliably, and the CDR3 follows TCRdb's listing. This chain's CDR3 is CASSDPGTGTTL. The J gene is TRBJ1-4, the V gene TRBV2; whether TRBD1, the table's D call, matches the DNA was not checked. The CDR3 is 12 amino acids long, termini counted. Germline V lookup: CDR1 SNHLY, CDR2 FYNNEI.

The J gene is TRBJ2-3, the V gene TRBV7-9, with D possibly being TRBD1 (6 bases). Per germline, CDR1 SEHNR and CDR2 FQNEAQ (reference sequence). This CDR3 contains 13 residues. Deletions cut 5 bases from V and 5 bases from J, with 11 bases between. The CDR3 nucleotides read TGTGCCAGCAGCCACATAGGGGGAGATACGCAGTATTTT. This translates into CASSHIGGDTQYF.

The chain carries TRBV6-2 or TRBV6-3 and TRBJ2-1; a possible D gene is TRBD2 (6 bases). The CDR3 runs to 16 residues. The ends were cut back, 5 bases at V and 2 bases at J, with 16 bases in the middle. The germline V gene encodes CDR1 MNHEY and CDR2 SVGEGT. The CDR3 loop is CASSPPEGSAYNEQFF. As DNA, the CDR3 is TGTGCCAGCAGTCCGCCGGAGGGCTCAGCCTACAATGAGCAGTTCTTC.

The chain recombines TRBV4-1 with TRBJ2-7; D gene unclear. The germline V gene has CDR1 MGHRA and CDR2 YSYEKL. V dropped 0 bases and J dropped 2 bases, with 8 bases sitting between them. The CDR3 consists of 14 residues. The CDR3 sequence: CASSQEIGAYEQYF. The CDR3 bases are TGCGCCAGCAGCCAAGAGATCGGAGCCTACGAGCAGTACTTC.

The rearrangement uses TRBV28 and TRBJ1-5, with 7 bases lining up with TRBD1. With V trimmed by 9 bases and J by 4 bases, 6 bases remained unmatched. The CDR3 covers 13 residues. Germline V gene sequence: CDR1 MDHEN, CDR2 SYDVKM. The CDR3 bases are TGTGCCAGTAGACAGGGCCTAAATCAGCCCCAGCATTTT. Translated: CASRQGLNQPQHF.

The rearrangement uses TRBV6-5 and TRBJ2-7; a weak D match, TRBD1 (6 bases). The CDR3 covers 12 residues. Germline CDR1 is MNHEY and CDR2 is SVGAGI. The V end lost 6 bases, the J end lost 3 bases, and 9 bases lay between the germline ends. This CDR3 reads CASRDRDYEQYF. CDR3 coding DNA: TGTGCCAGCAGGGACAGAGACTACGAGCAGTACTTC.

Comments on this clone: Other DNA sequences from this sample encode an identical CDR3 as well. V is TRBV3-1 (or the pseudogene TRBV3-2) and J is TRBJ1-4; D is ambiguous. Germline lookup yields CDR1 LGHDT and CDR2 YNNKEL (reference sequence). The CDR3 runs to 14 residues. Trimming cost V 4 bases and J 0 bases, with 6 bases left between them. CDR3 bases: TGTGCCAGCAGCCCGAGGGCAACTAATGAAAAACTGTTTTTT. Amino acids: CASSPRATNEKLFF.

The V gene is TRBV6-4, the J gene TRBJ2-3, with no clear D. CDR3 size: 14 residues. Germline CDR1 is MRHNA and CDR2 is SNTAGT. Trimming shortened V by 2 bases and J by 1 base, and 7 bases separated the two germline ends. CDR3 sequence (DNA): TGTGCCAGCAGTGACATGGCAGGCACAGATACGCAGTATTTT. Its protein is CASSDMAGTDTQYF.

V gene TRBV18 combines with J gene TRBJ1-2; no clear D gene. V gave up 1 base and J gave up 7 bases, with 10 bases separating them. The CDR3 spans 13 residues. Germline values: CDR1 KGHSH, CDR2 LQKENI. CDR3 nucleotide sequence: TGTGCCAGCTCACCACTGGAGAGTAGTGGCTACACCTTC. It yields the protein CASSPLESSGYTF.

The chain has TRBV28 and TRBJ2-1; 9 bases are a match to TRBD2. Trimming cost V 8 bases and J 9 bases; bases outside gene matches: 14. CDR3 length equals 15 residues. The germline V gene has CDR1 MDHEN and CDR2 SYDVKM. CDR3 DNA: TGTGCCAGCTCCCCGGTAGGGACTAGCTTCGGTGAGCAGTTCTTC. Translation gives CASSPVGTSFGEQFF.

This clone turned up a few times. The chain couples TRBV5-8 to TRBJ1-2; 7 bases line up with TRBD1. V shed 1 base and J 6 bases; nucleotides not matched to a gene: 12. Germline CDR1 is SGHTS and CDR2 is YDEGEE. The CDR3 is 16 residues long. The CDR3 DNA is TGTGCCAGCAGCTTGTATTACAGGGGCAGTACGAATGGCTACACCTTC. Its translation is CASSLYYRGSTNGYTF. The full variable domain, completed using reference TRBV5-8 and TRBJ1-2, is EAGVTQSPTHLIKTRGQQATLRCSPISGHTSVYWYQQALGLGLQFLLWYDEGEERNRGNFPPRFSGRQFPNYSSELNVNALELEDSALYLCASSLYYRGSTNGYTFGSGTRLTVV.

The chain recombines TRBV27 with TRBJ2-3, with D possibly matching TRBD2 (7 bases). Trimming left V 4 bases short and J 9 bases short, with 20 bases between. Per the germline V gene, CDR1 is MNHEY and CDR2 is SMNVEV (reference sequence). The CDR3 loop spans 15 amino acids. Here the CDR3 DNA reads TGTGCCAGCAGTTCACGCGGGGGCCTAGGGAGGACGCAGTATTTT. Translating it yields CASSSRGGLGRTQYF.

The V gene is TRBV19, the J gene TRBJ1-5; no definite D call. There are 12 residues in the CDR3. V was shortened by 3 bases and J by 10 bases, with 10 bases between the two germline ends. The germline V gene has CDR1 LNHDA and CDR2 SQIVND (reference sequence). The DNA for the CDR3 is TGTGCCAGTAGTATGGCAGGCTCTCCCCAGCATTTT. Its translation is CASSMAGSPQHF.

This CDR3 reads CASSLADSSYEQYF. The CDR3 DNA sequence: TGTGCCAGCAGCTTAGCGGACAGCTCCTACGAGCAGTACTTC. The genes are TRBV11-3 and TRBJ2-7; possible D gene TRBD1, 6 bases. CDR1 is SGHNT and CDR2 is YENEEA in the germline V gene. CDR3 size: 14 residues. The V end lost 1 base, the J end lost 0 bases, and 7 bases lay between the germline ends.

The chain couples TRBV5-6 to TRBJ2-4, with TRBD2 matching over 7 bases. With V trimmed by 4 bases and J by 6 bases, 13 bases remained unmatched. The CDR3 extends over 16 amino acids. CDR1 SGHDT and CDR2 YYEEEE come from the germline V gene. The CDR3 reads CASSALPREGANIQYF. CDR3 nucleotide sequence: TGTGCCAGCAGCGCCCTACCCAGGGAGGGTGCAAACATTCAGTACTTC.

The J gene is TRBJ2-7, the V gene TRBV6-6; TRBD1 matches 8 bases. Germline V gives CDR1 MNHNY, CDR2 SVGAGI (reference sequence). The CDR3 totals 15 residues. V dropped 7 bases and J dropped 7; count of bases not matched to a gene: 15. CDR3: CASTATGQGSGEQYF. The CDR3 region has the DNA TGTGCCAGCACCGCTACCGGACAGGGCTCTGGTGAGCAGTACTTC.

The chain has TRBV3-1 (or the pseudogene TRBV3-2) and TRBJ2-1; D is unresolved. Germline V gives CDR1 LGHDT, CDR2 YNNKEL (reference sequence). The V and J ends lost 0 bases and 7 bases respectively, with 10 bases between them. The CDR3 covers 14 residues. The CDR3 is CASSQDRHSNEQFF. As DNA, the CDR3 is TGTGCCAGCAGCCAAGATCGACATTCGAATGAGCAGTTCTTC.

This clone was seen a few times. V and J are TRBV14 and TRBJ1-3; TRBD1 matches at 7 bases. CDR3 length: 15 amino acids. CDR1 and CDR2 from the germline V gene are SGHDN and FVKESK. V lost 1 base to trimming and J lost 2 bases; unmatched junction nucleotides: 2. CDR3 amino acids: CASSQGQGAGNTIYF. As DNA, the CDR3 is TGTGCCAGCAGCCAAGGGCAGGGGGCTGGAAACACCATATATTTT. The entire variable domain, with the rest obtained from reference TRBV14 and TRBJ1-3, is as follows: EAGVTQFPSHSVIEKGQTVTLRCDPISGHDNLYWYRRVMGKEIKFLLHFVKESKQDESGMPNNRFLAERTGGTYSTLKVQPAELEDSGVYFCASSQGQGAGNTIYFGEGSWLTVV.

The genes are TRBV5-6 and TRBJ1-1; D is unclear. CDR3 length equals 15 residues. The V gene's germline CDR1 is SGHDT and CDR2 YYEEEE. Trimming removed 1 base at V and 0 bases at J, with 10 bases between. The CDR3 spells CASSLSQILNTEAFF. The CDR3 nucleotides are TGTGCCAGCAGCTTGTCCCAGATACTGAACACTGAAGCTTTCTTT.

This CDR3 reads CASSLRGWSSNEQFF. CDR3 DNA sequence: TGTGCCAGCAGTTTACGGGGGTGGAGCTCCAATGAGCAGTTCTTC. The rearrangement joins TRBV28 to TRBJ2-1; tentative D call: TRBD2 (6 bases). The V gene lost 2 bases and the J gene lost 6 bases, with 14 bases spanning the gap. Per the germline V gene, CDR1 is MDHEN and CDR2 is SYDVKM. The CDR3 contains 15 residues.

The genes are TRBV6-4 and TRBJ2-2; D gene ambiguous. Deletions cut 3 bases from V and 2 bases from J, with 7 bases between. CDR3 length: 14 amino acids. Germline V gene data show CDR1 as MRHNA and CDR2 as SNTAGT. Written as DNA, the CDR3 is TGTGCCAGCAGTGAACAGCCTAACACCGGGGAGCTGTTTTTT. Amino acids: CASSEQPNTGELFF.

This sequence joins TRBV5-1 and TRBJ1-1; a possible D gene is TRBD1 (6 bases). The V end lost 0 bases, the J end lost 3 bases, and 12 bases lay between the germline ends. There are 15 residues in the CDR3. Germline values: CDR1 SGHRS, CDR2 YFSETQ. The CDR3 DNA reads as TGCGCCAGCAGCTTGGTGAGCAGGGGAGACACTGAAGCTTTCTTT. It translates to CASSLVSRGDTEAFF.

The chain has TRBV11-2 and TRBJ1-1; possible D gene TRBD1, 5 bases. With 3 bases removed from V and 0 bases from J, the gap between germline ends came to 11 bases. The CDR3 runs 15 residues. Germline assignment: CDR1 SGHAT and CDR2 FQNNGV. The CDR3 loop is CASSFATGLNTEAFF. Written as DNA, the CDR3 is TGTGCCAGCAGCTTTGCCACAGGTCTGAACACTGAAGCTTTCTTT.

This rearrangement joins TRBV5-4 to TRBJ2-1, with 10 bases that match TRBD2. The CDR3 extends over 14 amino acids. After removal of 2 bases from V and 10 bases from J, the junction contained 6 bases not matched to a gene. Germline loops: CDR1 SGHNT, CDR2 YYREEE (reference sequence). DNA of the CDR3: TGTGCCAGCAGCTTCGAAGCGGGGGGGGACGAGCAGTTCTTC. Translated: CASSFEAGGDEQFF.

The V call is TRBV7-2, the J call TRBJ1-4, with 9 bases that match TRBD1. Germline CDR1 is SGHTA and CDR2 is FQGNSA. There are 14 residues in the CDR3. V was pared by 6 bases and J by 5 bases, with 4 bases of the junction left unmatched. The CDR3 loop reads CASRAGTGNEKLFF. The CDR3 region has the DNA TGTGCCAGCAGGGCCGGGACAGGGAATGAAAAACTGTTTTTT. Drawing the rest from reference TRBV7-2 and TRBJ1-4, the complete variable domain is GAGVSQSPSNKVTEKGKDVELRCDPISGHTALYWYRQSLGQGLEFLIYFQGNSAPDKSGLPSDRFSAERTGGSVSTLTIQRTQQEDSAVYLCASRAGTGNEKLFFGSGTQLSVL.

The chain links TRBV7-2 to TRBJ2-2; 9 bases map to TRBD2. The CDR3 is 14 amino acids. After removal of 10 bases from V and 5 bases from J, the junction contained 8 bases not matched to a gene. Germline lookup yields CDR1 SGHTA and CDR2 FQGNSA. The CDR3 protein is CANQRSGGTGELFF. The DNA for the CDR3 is TGTGCCAACCAACGGAGCGGGGGGACCGGGGAGCTGTTTTTT.

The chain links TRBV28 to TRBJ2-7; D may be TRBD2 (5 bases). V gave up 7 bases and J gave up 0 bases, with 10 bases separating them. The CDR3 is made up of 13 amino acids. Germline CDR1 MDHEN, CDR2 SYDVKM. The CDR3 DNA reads TGTGCCAGCAAGGTGGGGAGCTCCTACGAGCAGTACTTC. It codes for CASKVGSSYEQYF.

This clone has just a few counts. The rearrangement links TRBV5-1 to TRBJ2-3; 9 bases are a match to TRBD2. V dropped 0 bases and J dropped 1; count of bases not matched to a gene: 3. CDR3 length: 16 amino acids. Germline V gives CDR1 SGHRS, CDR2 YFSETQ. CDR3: CASSLGSSGGTDTQYF. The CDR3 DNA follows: TGCGCCAGCAGCTTGGGTTCTAGCGGGGGCACAGATACGCAGTATTTT.